This T cell receptor (beta chain) emerged from a study of blood T cell repertoires in COVID-19. The method was immunoSEQ multiplex PCR; TCRdb's version includes in-frame clones alone and lacks a portion of them. The repertoire includes over 25,000 clones, about 90% of them detected once, and roughly 13% sits in the top ten. CDR3 length: 13 amino acids. Looked up from germline, CDR1 is LNHDA and CDR2 is SQIVND (reference sequence). The V gene end was trimmed by 4 bases and the J gene end by 4 bases; junction bases not matched to a gene: 1. The receptor was isolated from a human donor with active COVID-19. The donor label of this sample is uncertain. This chain joins TRBV19 and TRBJ1-1; TRBD1 matches 9 bases. The specimen sequenced was peripheral blood. This chain's CDR3 is CASSTTGGTEAFF. The DNA of the CDR3 is TGTGCCAGTAGTACGACAGGGGGCACTGAAGCTTTCTTT.